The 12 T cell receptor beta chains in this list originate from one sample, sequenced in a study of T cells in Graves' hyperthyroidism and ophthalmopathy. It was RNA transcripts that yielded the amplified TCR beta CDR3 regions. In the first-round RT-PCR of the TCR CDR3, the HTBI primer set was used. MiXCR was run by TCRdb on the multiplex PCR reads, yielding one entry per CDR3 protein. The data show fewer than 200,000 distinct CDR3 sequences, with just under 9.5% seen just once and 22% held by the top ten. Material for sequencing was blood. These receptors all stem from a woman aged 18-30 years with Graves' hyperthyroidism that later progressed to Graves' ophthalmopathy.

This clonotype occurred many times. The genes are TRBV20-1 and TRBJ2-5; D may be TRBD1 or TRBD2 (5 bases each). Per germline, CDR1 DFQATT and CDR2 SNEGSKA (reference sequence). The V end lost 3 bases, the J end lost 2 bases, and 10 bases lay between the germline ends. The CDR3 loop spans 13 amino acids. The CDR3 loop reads CSARRGIQETQYF. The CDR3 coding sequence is TGCAGTGCTAGGAGGGGAATTCAAGAGACCCAGTACTTC.

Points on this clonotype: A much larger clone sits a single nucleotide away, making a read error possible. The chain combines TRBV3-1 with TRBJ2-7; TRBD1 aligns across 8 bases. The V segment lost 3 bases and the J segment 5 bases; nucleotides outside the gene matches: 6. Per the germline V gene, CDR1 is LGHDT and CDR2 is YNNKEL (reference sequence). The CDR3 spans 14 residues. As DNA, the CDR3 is TGTGCCAGCAGCCACAGGGGGCGTACCGACGAGCAGTACTTC. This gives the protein CASSHRGRTDEQYF.

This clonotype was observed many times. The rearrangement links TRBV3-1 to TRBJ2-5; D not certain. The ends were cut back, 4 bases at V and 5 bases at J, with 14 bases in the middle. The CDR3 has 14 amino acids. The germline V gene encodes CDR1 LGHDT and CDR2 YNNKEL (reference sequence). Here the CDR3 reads CASSPGRLEETQYF. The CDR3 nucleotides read TGTGCCAGCAGCCCCGGCAGGCTAGAGGAGACCCAGTACTTC.

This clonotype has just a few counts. The CDR3 region is CSARVIRGQFNSPLHF. The CDR3 region has the DNA TGCAGTGCTAGAGTCATCCGGGGGCAGTTTAATTCACCCCTCCACTTT. The V gene is TRBV20-1, the J gene TRBJ1-6; a weak D match, TRBD1 (6 bases). Germline CDR1 reads DFQATT; CDR2 reads SNEGSKA (reference sequence). CDR3 length: 16 amino acids. The V end lost 1 base, the J end lost 6 bases, and 16 bases lay between the germline ends.

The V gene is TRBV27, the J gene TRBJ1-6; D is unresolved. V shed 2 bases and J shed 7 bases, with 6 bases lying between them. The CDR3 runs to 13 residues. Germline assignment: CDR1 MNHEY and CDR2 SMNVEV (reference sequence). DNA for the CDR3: TGTGCCAGCAGTTTAAGTTTGAATTCACCCCTCCACTTT. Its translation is CASSLSLNSPLHF.

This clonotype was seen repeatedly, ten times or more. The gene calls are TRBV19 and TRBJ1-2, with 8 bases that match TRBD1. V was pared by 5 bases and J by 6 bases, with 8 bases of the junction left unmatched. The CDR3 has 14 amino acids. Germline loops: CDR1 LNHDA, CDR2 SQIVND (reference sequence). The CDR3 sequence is CASSSGQARNGYTF. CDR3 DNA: TGTGCCAGTAGTTCGGGACAGGCGAGGAATGGCTACACCTTC.

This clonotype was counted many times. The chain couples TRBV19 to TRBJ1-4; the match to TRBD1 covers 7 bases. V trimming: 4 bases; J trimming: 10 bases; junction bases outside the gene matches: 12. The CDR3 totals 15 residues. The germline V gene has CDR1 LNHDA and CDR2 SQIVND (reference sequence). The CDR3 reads CASSKTGTAFGKLFF. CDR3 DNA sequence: TGTGCCAGTAGTAAAACCGGGACAGCTTTCGGAAAACTGTTTTTT.

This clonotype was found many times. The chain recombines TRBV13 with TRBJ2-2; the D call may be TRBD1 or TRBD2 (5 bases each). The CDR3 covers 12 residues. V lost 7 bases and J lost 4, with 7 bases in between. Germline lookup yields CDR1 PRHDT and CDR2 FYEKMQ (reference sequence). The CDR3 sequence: CASKGSTGELFF. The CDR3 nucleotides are TGTGCCAGCAAGGGGAGCACCGGGGAGCTGTTTTTT.

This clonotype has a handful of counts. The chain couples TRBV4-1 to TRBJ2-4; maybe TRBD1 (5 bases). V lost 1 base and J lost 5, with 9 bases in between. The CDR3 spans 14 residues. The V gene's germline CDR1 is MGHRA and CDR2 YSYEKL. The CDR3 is CASSQGSGQNIQYF. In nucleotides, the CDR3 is TGCGCCAGCAGCCAAGGGTCAGGGCAAAACATTCAGTACTTC.

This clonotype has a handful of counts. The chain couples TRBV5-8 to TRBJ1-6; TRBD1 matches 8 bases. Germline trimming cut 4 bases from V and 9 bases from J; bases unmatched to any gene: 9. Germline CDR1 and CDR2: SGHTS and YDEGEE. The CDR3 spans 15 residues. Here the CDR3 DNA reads TGTGCCAGCAGCCTCGGACAGGGAGGAGTTTCACCCCTCCACTTT. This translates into CASSLGQGGVSPLHF.

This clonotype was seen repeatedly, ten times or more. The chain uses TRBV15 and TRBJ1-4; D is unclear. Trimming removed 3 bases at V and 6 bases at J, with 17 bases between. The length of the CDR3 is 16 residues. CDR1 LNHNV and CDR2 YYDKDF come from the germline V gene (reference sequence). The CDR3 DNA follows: TGTGCCACCAGCAGTGCCAATAACCGAGGTTATGAAAAACTGTTTTTT. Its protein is CATSSANNRGYEKLFF.

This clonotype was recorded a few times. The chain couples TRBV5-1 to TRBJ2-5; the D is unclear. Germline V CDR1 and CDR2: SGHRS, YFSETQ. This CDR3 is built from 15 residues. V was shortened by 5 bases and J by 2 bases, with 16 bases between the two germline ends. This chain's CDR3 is CASRHGYGVQETQYF. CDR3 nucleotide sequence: TGCGCCAGCAGGCATGGTTATGGGGTACAAGAGACCCAGTACTTC.